The 3 T cell receptor beta chains in this list originate from one sample, sequenced in a study of OX40 agonist ivuxolimab in advanced cancers. Clones were read by immunoSEQ multiplex PCR, and TCRdb kept only the in-frame ones, dropping some. This sample has 40,000 to 60,000 clones; 70% to 90% occur once, and the top ten carry 40% to 50%. The sample here was CD4+ or CD8+ T cells sorted from blood, taken in a trial of the OX40 agonist ivuxolimab. These receptors originate from an adult with an advanced solid tumor such as melanoma, head and neck, liver or kidney cancer.

This sequence joins TRBV20-1 and TRBJ1-2; D call uncertain. The ends were cut back, 3 bases at V and 3 bases at J, with 5 bases in the middle. This CDR3 contains 11 residues. Germline V CDR1 and CDR2: DFQATT, SNEGSKA (reference sequence). CDR3 coding DNA: TGCAGTGCTAGTACGTACTATGGCTACACCTTC. As protein: CSASTYYGYTF.

With regard to this clone: This sample also contains other DNA sequences that code for the same CDR3. The chain has TRBV27 and TRBJ2-3; D ambiguous. The germline V and J ends were trimmed by 2 bases and 1 base, with 4 bases remaining between them. Germline lookup yields CDR1 MNHEY and CDR2 SMNVEV (reference sequence). The CDR3 runs 13 residues. As DNA, the CDR3 is TGTGCCAGCAGTTTAGGAGGCACAGATACGCAGTATTTT. Its protein is CASSLGGTDTQYF.

DNA for the CDR3: TGCGCCAGCAGCCCAGGGGGCGGCCCCGCCGAGACCCAGTACTTC. Encoded protein: CASSPGGGPAETQYF. The V call is TRBV5-1, the J call TRBJ2-5, with 8 bases lining up with TRBD1. From germline, CDR1 is SGHRS and CDR2 YFSETQ. This CDR3 spans 15 amino acids. V shed 4 bases and J 5 bases; nucleotides not matched to a gene: 10.